Below, 20 T cell receptor beta chains from the same sample are listed, as sequenced in a study of CD8+CD57+ T cells in acquired aplastic anemia (dated by TCRdb to the late 2010s). Sequencing took place on an Illumina HiSeq 2000. Genomic DNA served as template for TCR beta VDJ combination and CDR3 sequence profiling. The public reads were reprocessed in TCRdb via fastp at Q25 and MiXCR, keeping in-frame beta chains. For every CDR3 protein sequence, its rows merge into one entry that carries the most common genes and DNA. In this sample the table shows about 110,000 distinct CDR3 sequences, about half of which occur a single time. The top ten clones comprise about 32% of the sample. Sequenced: sorted CD4+, CD8+, or CD8+CD57+ T cells (not recorded which) from PBMCs. These receptors were collected from a human donor in good health, serving as a control.

The chain couples TRBV2 to TRBJ2-3; a possible D gene is TRBD2 (6 bases). CDR1 SNHLY and CDR2 FYNNEI come from the germline V gene. The CDR3 length is 14 residues. V was trimmed by 6 bases and J by 3 bases, leaving 13 bases between them. The CDR3 DNA is TGTGCCAGCAGCCTAGCGCACGTAACAGATACGCAGTATTTT. Amino acid sequence: CASSLAHVTDTQYF.

V usage is TRBV19 and J usage is TRBJ2-1; no firm D call. This CDR3 contains 11 residues. V lost 8 bases to trimming and J lost 7 bases, with 9 bases between them. Germline-derived CDR1 and CDR2 are LNHDA and SQIVND (reference sequence). CDR3 DNA sequence: TGTGCCAGTTACAACGGGAATGAGCAGTTCTTC. Residues: CASYNGNEQFF. The variable domain in full, completed from reference TRBV19 and TRBJ2-1, reads DGGITQSPKYLFRKEGQNVTLSCEQNLNHDAMYWYRQDPGQGLRLIYYSQIVNDFQKGDIAEGYSVSREKKESFPLTVTSAQKNPTAFYLCASYNGNEQFFGPGTRLTVL.

The chain has TRBV10-2 and TRBJ2-1; 8 nucleotides align to TRBD2. After removal of 8 bases from V and 8 bases from J, the junction contained 14 bases not matched to a gene. Germline V lookup: CDR1 WSHSY, CDR2 SAAADI. The CDR3 has 15 residues. The CDR3 loop is CASAPRAGDPYEQFF. The CDR3 region has the DNA TGCGCCAGCGCACCTAGAGCGGGGGACCCCTATGAGCAGTTCTTC.

Many counts were recorded for this clonotype. The rearrangement uses TRBV6-5 and TRBJ2-1; 8 positions match TRBD2. Germline V CDR1 and CDR2: MNHEY, SVGAGI. The trim removed 4 bases at V and 10 bases at J, leaving 9 bases unmatched. The CDR3 runs 14 residues. The CDR3 loop reads CASSWTSSLSEQFF. Written as DNA, the CDR3 is TGTGCCAGCAGTTGGACTAGCTCCCTCTCAGAGCAGTTCTTC.

Comments on this clonotype: This is likely a read error, given that the CDR3 carries no conserved phenylalanine or tryptophan at its end. This chain connects TRBV6-1 to TRBJ1-1; D gene unclear. The CDR3 loop spans 12 amino acids. Germline V gene sequence: CDR1 MNHNS, CDR2 SASEGT. V lost 4 bases, J lost 3 bases, and 6 bases lay in between. CDR3 loop: CASSGGYTEAFL. In DNA form, the CDR3 reads TGTGCCAGCAGTGGGGGTTACACTGAAGCTTTCCTT.

The rearrangement uses TRBV10-3 and TRBJ2-7; D remains unclear. There are 13 residues in the CDR3. Germline values: CDR1 ENHRY, CDR2 SYGVKD. V lost 10 bases to trimming and J lost 2 bases, with 15 bases between them. DNA for the CDR3: TGTGCCAGCCGAAAGGACGGTCCCTACGAGCAGTACTTC. It specifies CASRKDGPYEQYF.

This clonotype has a count of ten or more. The chain employs TRBV3-1 and TRBJ2-7; D is unresolved. The CDR3 totals 14 residues. The germline gives CDR1 LGHDT, CDR2 YNNKEL (reference sequence). The V and J ends lost 0 bases and 4 bases respectively, with 10 bases between them. CDR3 sequence reads: CASSQDPRIYEQYF. CDR3 in DNA: TGTGCCAGCAGCCAAGATCCTAGGATTTACGAGCAGTACTTC.

This rearrangement joins TRBV2 to TRBJ2-2; the match to TRBD2 covers 10 bases. Germline V lookup: CDR1 SNHLY, CDR2 FYNNEI. Trimming at V came to 2 bases and at J to 0 bases, leaving 6 bases not matched to a gene. The CDR3 consists of 18 residues. The CDR3 bases are TGTGCCAGCAGTGAATGGGCTAGCGGGGGTACGAACACCGGGGAGCTGTTTTTT. This sequence encodes CASSEWASGGTNTGELFF.

This clonotype was detected many times. The chain combines TRBV12-3 or TRBV12-4 with TRBJ1-4; no reliable D call. The V and J ends lost 4 bases and 7 bases respectively, with 10 bases between them. The CDR3 contains 13 residues. The CDR3: CASSSRGGEKLFF. The CDR3 DNA is TGTGCCAGCAGTTCGCGGGGTGGTGAAAAACTGTTTTTT.

The chain is built from TRBV19 and TRBJ2-3; tentative D call: TRBD2 (5 bases). Trimming cost V 7 bases and J 5 bases, with 16 bases left between them. The CDR3 totals 14 residues. Germline assignment: CDR1 LNHDA and CDR2 SQIVND (reference sequence). The CDR3: CASTGLATGDTQYF. The CDR3 region has the DNA TGTGCCAGTACTGGACTTGCCACGGGAGATACGCAGTATTTT.

This clonotype came up many times. The chain carries TRBV9 and TRBJ2-7, with D possibly being TRBD1 (6 bases). This CDR3 has 15 residues. Trimming left V 3 bases short and J 4 bases short, with 17 bases between. The germline gives CDR1 SGDLS, CDR2 YYNGEE. The CDR3 DNA sequence: TGTGCCAGCAGCGAGGAAACAGGGACGGGATACGAGCAGTACTTC. Translated, it gives CASSEETGTGYEQYF.

CDR3 DNA: TGTGCCAGTAGTATCTCATCTTTCGGCAATCAGCCCCAGCATTTT. Translating it yields CASSISSFGNQPQHF. The chain joins TRBV19 to TRBJ1-5; unclear D gene. CDR3 length equals 15 residues. V shed 3 bases and J shed 2 bases, with 11 bases lying between them. CDR1 and CDR2 from the germline V gene are LNHDA and SQIVND (reference sequence). Drawing the rest from reference TRBV19 and TRBJ1-5, the complete variable domain is DGGITQSPKYLFRKEGQNVTLSCEQNLNHDAMYWYRQDPGQGLRLIYYSQIVNDFQKGDIAEGYSVSREKKESFPLTVTSAQKNPTAFYLCASSISSFGNQPQHFGDGTRLSIL.

This chain joins TRBV2 and TRBJ1-5; D perhaps matches TRBD1 (6 bases). The CDR3 is 14 residues long. Per the germline V gene, CDR1 is SNHLY and CDR2 is FYNNEI. V lost 3 bases and J lost 3, with 9 bases in between. The CDR3, as DNA: TGTGCCAGCAGTGATACAGGGTACAATCAGCCCCAGCATTTT. This gives the protein CASSDTGYNQPQHF.

The chain has TRBV25-1 and TRBJ2-7, with D perhaps matching TRBD1 or TRBD2 (7 bases each). The CDR3 loop spans 17 amino acids. Per the germline V gene, CDR1 is MGHDK and CDR2 is SYGVNS. Trimming took 4 bases from V and 1 from J, leaving 20 bases between them. Written as DNA, the CDR3 is TGTGCCAGCAGTGGGGGGGGCAGGGGGACAATATCCTACGAGCAGTACTTC. Translation: CASSGGGRGTISYEQYF.

V gene TRBV11-1 combines with J gene TRBJ2-3, with D perhaps TRBD2 (6 bases). Germline V lookup: CDR1 SGHAT, CDR2 FQDESV (reference sequence). The V gene lost 5 bases and the J gene lost 3 bases, with 15 bases spanning the gap. This CDR3 has 15 amino acids. CDR3 protein: CASSLRAGPTDTQYF. DNA of the CDR3: TGTGCCAGCAGCCTTCGCGCGGGGCCGACAGATACGCAGTATTTT.

The chain joins TRBV5-1 to TRBJ2-5, with 12 bases aligning to TRBD1. The J segment lost 5 bases and the V segment lost 3 bases, leaving 5 bases of the junction unmatched. Germline V CDR1 and CDR2: SGHRS, YFSETQ. The CDR3 length is 15 residues. In DNA, the CDR3 is TGCGCCAGCAGCTCCGGGACAGGGGGCGGGGAGACCCAGTACTTC. This gives the protein CASSSGTGGGETQYF.

This chain joins TRBV20-1 and TRBJ2-7, with 9 nucleotides matching TRBD1. Germline V CDR1 and CDR2: DFQATT, SNEGSKA (reference sequence). The V segment lost 2 bases and the J segment 5 bases; nucleotides outside the gene matches: 7. The CDR3 contains 14 residues. This CDR3 reads CSARKGTGSNEQYF. CDR3 DNA: TGCAGTGCTAGAAAAGGGACAGGGTCTAACGAGCAGTACTTC.

This chain links TRBV7-3 with TRBJ2-7; possibly TRBD1 for D (5 bases). The V and J ends lost 6 bases and 6 bases respectively, with 15 bases between them. CDR1 is SGHTA and CDR2 is FQGTGA in the germline V gene. This CDR3 contains 13 residues. CDR3 region: CASSDALGAEQYF. The CDR3 DNA sequence: TGTGCCAGCAGTGATGCCCTAGGGGCCGAGCAGTACTTC. The full variable domain, with the rest looked up from reference TRBV7-3 and TRBJ2-7, is GAGVSQTPSNKVTEKGKYVELRCDPISGHTALYWYRQSLGQGPEFLIYFQGTGAADDSGLPNDRFFAVRPEGSVSTLKIQRTERGDSAVYLCASSDALGAEQYFGPGTRLTVT.

The rearrangement uses TRBV20-1 and TRBJ2-7; D uncertain. The V gene lost 3 bases and the J gene lost 2 bases, with 11 bases spanning the gap. The CDR3 runs 13 residues. Germline V gene sequence: CDR1 DFQATT, CDR2 SNEGSKA (reference sequence). DNA for the CDR3: TGCAGTGCTAGGATTCCAGTTACCTACGAGCAGTACTTC. Residues: CSARIPVTYEQYF.

The V and J genes are TRBV2 and TRBJ1-1; D ambiguous. Germline values: CDR1 SNHLY, CDR2 FYNNEI. This CDR3 spans 13 amino acids. V shed 1 base and J shed 6 bases, with 9 bases lying between them. CDR3 loop: CASSEEVAAEAFF. Here the CDR3 DNA reads TGTGCCAGCAGTGAAGAGGTCGCAGCTGAAGCTTTCTTT.